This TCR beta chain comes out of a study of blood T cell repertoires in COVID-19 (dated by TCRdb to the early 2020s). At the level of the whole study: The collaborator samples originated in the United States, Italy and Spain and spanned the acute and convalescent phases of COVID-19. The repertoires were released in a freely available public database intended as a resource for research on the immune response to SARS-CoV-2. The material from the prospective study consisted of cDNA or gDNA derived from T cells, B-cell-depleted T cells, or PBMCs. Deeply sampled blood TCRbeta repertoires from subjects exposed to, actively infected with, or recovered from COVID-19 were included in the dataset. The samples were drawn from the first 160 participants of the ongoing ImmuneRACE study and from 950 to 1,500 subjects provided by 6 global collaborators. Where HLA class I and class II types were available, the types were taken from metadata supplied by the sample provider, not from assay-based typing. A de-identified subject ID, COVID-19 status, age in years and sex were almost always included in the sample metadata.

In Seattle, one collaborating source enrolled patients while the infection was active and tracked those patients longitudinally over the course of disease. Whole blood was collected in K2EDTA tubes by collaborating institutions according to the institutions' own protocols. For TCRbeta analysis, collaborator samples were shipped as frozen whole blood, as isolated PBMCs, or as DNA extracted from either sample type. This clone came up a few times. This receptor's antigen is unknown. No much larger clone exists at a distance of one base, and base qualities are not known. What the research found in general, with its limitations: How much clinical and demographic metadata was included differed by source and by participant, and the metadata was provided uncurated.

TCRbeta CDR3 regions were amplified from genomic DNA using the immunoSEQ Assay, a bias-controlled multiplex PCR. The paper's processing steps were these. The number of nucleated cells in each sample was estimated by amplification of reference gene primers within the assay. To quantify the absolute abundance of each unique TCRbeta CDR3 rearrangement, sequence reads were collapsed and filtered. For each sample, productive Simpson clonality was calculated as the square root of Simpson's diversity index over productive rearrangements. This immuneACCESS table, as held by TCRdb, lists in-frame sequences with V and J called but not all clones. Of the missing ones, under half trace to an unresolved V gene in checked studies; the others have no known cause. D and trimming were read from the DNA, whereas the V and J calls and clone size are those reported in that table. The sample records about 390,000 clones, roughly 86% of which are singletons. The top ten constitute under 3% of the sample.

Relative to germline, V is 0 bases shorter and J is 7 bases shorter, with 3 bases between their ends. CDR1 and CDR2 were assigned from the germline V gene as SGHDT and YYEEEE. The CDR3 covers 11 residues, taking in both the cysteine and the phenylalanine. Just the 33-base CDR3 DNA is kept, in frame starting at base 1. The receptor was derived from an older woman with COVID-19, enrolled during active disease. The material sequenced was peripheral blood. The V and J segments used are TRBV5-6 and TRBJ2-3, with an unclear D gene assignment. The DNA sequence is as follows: TGTGCCAGCAGCTTGGACTATACGCAGTATTTT. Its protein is CASSLDYTQYF.